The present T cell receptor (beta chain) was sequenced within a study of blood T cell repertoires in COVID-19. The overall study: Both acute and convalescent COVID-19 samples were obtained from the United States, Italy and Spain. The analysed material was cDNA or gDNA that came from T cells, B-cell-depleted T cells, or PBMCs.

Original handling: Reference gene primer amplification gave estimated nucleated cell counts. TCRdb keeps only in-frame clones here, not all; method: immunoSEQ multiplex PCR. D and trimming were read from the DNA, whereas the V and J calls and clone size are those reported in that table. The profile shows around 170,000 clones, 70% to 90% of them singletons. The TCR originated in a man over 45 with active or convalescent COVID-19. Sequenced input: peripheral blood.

CDR3 amino acids: CATSREGRGRDSYEQYF. The DNA of the CDR3 is TGTGCCACCAGCAGAGAGGGAAGGGGCCGAGACTCCTACGAGCAGTACTTC. The rearrangement uses TRBV15 and TRBJ2-7; D perhaps matches TRBD1 (5 bases). Germline V gene sequence: CDR1 LNHNV, CDR2 YYDKDF (reference sequence). CDR3 length: 17 amino acids. V was cut by 0 bases and J by 0 bases, with 15 bases left in between.